Following are 26 T cell receptor beta chains from one sample sequenced in a study of T cells in Graves' hyperthyroidism and ophthalmopathy. What was amplified from RNA transcripts were TCR beta CDR3 regions. First-round RT-PCR of the TCR CDR3 relied on the HTBI primer set. TCRdb reanalysed the multiplex PCR reads using MiXCR and keeps one entry per CDR3 protein. The sample holds roughly 740,000 distinct CDR3 sequences; 15% to 20% are singletons and the top ten take approximately 8%. Sequenced input: blood. Receptors originate from a young man with Graves' hyperthyroidism.

This rearrangement joins TRBV7-9 to TRBJ1-4; tentative D call: TRBD1 (5 bases). Trimming took off 5 bases at V and 0 bases at J, with 10 bases between the two ends. This CDR3 has 15 residues. Germline V gene lookup returns CDR1 SEHNR and CDR2 FQNEAQ (reference sequence). This CDR3 reads CASSGSTATNEKLFF. CDR3 nucleotides: TGTGCCAGCAGCGGGTCGACAGCAACTAATGAAAAACTGTTTTTT.

V and J are TRBV4-2 and TRBJ2-7; a weak D match, TRBD2 (5 bases). The V end was cut by 0 bases, the J end by 0 bases, with 12 bases between. The CDR3 loop spans 16 amino acids. CDR1 is LGHNA, CDR2 YNFKEQ, per germline. This CDR3 reads CASSQERGSDSYEQYF. The CDR3 DNA reads TGTGCCAGCAGCCAAGAACGAGGGAGTGACTCCTACGAGCAGTACTTC.

This clonotype was detected ten times or more. V and J are TRBV30 and TRBJ2-1, with D hard to call. Germline V gene lookup returns CDR1 GTSNPN and CDR2 SVGIG (reference sequence). Trimming removed 1 base from V and 7 bases from J, with 8 bases in between. The CDR3 extends over 12 amino acids. The CDR3: CAWSAPVNEQFF. The CDR3 bases are TGTGCCTGGAGTGCCCCGGTTAATGAGCAGTTCTTC.

Points on this clonotype: A much larger clone is a single base away; this may be a read error. The V gene is TRBV7-9, the J gene TRBJ2-2; D might be TRBD1 (5 bases). Per the germline V gene, CDR1 is SEHNR and CDR2 is FQNEAQ (reference sequence). The CDR3 extends over 13 amino acids. The CDR3 DNA sequence: TGTGCCGGCAGCTTAGGGGCTGACGGGGAGCTGTTTTTT. Its protein product is CAGSLGADGELFF.

On this clonotype itself: Since a much larger clone is just one base distant, this may be a read error. The V call is TRBV7-2, the J call TRBJ1-2; 9 bases fit TRBD1. Germline V gives CDR1 SGHTA, CDR2 FQGNSA. After removal of 5 bases from V and 6 bases from J, the junction contained 7 bases not matched to a gene. This CDR3 is 14 amino acids long. The CDR3 sequence is CASSAGTGRDGYTF. The CDR3 nucleotides are TGTGCCAGCAGCGCAGGGACAGGGAGGGATGGCTACACCTTC.

The chain uses TRBV6-1 and TRBJ1-5; D gene ambiguous. The CDR3 extends over 14 amino acids. Trimming cost V 1 base and J 9 bases, with 13 bases left between them. Germline V gene sequence: CDR1 MNHNS, CDR2 SASEGT. CDR3 protein: CASSEGSLGRPQHF. CDR3 DNA sequence: TGTGCCAGCAGTGAAGGAAGCCTTGGTAGGCCCCAGCATTTT.

This chain joins TRBV15 and TRBJ1-4, with a possible D match to TRBD1 (6 bases). Trimming took 6 bases from V and 3 from J, leaving 14 bases between them. The CDR3 sequence is 15 residues long. The germline CDR1 and CDR2 sequences are LNHNV and YYDKDF (reference sequence). CDR3 nucleotide sequence: TGTGCCACCAGTACCCAGGGGACCTCTAATGAAAAACTGTTTTTT. As protein: CATSTQGTSNEKLFF. Combining the CDR3 with reference TRBV15 and TRBJ1-4 gives the whole variable domain DAMVIQNPRYQVTQFGKPVTLSCSQTLNHNVMYWYQQKSSQAPKLLFHYYDKDFNNEADTPDNFQSRRPNTSFCFLDIRSPGLGDTAMYLCATSTQGTSNEKLFFGSGTQLSVL.

This chain connects TRBV7-9 to TRBJ1-1, with 7 bases that match TRBD1. Germline CDR1 SEHNR, CDR2 FQNEAQ (reference sequence). After removal of 3 bases from V and 6 bases from J, the junction contained 4 bases not matched to a gene. This CDR3 comprises 13 residues. CDR3 in DNA: TGTGCCAGCAGCTTTTCAGGGGGGGCTGAAGCTTTCTTT. Protein: CASSFSGGAEAFF.

The chain links TRBV2 to TRBJ2-1, with 8 positions matching TRBD2. V trimming: 6 bases; J trimming: 7 bases; junction bases outside the gene matches: 8. The CDR3 length is 14 residues. CDR1 is SNHLY and CDR2 is FYNNEI in the germline V gene. The chain's CDR3 is CASRRWTSSNEQFF. The CDR3 DNA reads TGTGCCAGCAGACGGTGGACTAGCAGTAATGAGCAGTTCTTC. The full variable domain, with the rest looked up from reference TRBV2 and TRBJ2-1, is EPEVTQTPSHQVTQMGQEVILRCVPISNHLYFYWYRQILGQKVEFLVSFYNNEISEKSEIFDDQFSVERPDGSNFTLKIRSTKLEDSAMYFCASRRWTSSNEQFFGPGTRLTVL.

This clonotype was observed at least ten times. V usage is TRBV6-2 or TRBV6-3 and J usage is TRBJ2-5, with D unclear. CDR3 length: 15 amino acids. CDR1 and CDR2 (germline): MNHEY, SVGEGT. Trimming removed 5 bases from V and 1 base from J, with 14 bases in between. Written as DNA, the CDR3 is TGTGCCAGCAGTGGGGTCGGCGGCGTCCAAGAGACCCAGTACTTC. As protein: CASSGVGGVQETQYF.

This clonotype appeared once. This sequence joins TRBV12-3 or TRBV12-4 and TRBJ1-1; possibly TRBD1 for D (5 bases). CDR3 length: 15 amino acids. Trimming took 4 bases from V and 4 from J, leaving 16 bases between them. Written as DNA, the CDR3 is TGTGCCAGCAGTTATTCCCTTTTCGGGGGCACTGAAGCTTTCTTT. It specifies CASSYSLFGGTEAFF.

Regarding this clonotype: Germline and junction disagree at one end, which may indicate a read error. The chain is built from TRBV27 and TRBJ1-6; 9 bases match TRBD1. This CDR3 contains 14 residues. Germline V gives CDR1 MNHEY, CDR2 SMNVEV (reference sequence). This chain's CDR3 is CASSYWTGDSPLRF. CDR3 sequence (DNA): TGTGCCAGCAGTTATTGGACAGGGGATTCACCCCTCCGCTTT.

This clonotype was recorded many times. This sequence joins TRBV12-3 or TRBV12-4 and TRBJ2-7; 7 bases agree with TRBD1. The CDR3 runs to 13 residues. J was trimmed by 7 bases and V by 5 bases; bases with no gene match: 8. Here the CDR3 reads CASSPQTGVEQYF. The CDR3 nucleotides are TGTGCCAGCAGTCCGCAAACAGGGGTGGAGCAGTACTTC.

The rearrangement uses TRBV7-2 and TRBJ1-6; D is ambiguous. CDR3 size: 14 residues. Germline-derived CDR1 and CDR2 are SGHTA and FQGNSA. V lost 2 bases to trimming and J lost 6 bases, with 8 bases between them. This CDR3 is CASSLRGSNSPLHF. The DNA of the CDR3 is TGTGCCAGCAGCTTACGAGGGTCTAATTCACCCCTCCACTTT.

This clonotype was seen only a few times. The chain is built from TRBV3-1 and TRBJ2-7; D gene unclear. Trimming took 3 bases from V and 6 from J, leaving 12 bases between them. CDR1 and CDR2 (germline): LGHDT, YNNKEL (reference sequence). The CDR3 is 13 residues long. The DNA for the CDR3 is TGTGCCAGCAGCCATCCCGTGAGAGGCGAGCAGTACTTC. This gives the protein CASSHPVRGEQYF.

This clonotype showed up many times. The chain carries TRBV28 and TRBJ1-4; TRBD1 matches at 7 bases. The J segment lost 8 bases and the V segment lost 3 bases, leaving 3 bases of the junction unmatched. The CDR3 runs to 13 residues. Germline assignment: CDR1 MDHEN and CDR2 SYDVKM. For the CDR3, the DNA is TGTGCCAGCAGTTTTGGGACAGAAGAAAAACTGTTTTTT. Its protein product is CASSFGTEEKLFF.

The sample holds many counts of this clonotype. This sequence joins TRBV6-4 and TRBJ2-3; a possible D gene is TRBD1 (5 bases). Trimming left V 0 bases short and J 4 bases short, with 11 bases between. Germline assignment: CDR1 MRHNA and CDR2 SNTAGT. This CDR3 spans 15 amino acids. Here the CDR3 reads CASSDSHEGADTQYF. In DNA, the CDR3 is TGTGCCAGCAGTGACTCGCACGAAGGGGCAGATACGCAGTATTTT.

The chain is built from TRBV12-3 or TRBV12-4 and TRBJ2-1; 7 nucleotides line up with TRBD1. Trimming at V came to 7 bases and at J to 2 bases, leaving 8 bases not matched to a gene. This CDR3 region has 15 residues. The CDR3 bases are TGTGCCAGCACCCTTACGCAGGGGGCCTACAATGAGCAGTTCTTC. It yields the protein CASTLTQGAYNEQFF.

This clonotype was recorded at least ten times. V is TRBV28 and J is TRBJ2-5, with no clear D. Germline CDR1 is MDHEN and CDR2 is SYDVKM. Trimming cost V 8 bases and J 7 bases, with 20 bases left between them. The CDR3 extends over 14 amino acids. The CDR3 spells CASRPGRPPGTQYF. The DNA of the CDR3 is TGTGCCAGCCGCCCCGGCAGGCCCCCGGGGACCCAGTACTTC.

This clonotype was recorded at least ten times. The V call is TRBV10-3, the J call TRBJ1-1; D not certain. The CDR3 runs 15 residues. CDR1 and CDR2 (germline): ENHRY, SYGVKD. Trimming took off 10 bases at V and 1 base at J, with 19 bases between the two ends. CDR3 region: CATVSGRATNTEAFF. As DNA, the CDR3 is TGTGCCACCGTATCCGGGCGGGCCACGAACACTGAAGCTTTCTTT.

This clonotype was counted many times. V usage is TRBV11-2 and J usage is TRBJ2-3; 9 bases map to TRBD2. With V trimmed by 2 bases and J by 8 bases, 2 bases remained unmatched. Germline V CDR1 and CDR2: SGHAT, FQNNGV. This CDR3 has 13 amino acids. CDR3 sequence: CASSLLTSGTQYF. The CDR3 coding sequence is TGTGCCAGCAGCTTATTGACTAGCGGTACGCAGTATTTT.

The rearrangement uses TRBV6-5 and TRBJ1-1; D is unresolved. There are 14 residues in the CDR3. The germline V gene has CDR1 MNHEY and CDR2 SVGAGI. V was shortened by 0 bases and J by 4 bases, with 9 bases between the two germline ends. The CDR3 protein is CASSYSRALTEAFF. For the CDR3, the DNA is TGTGCCAGCAGTTACTCGAGAGCCCTCACTGAAGCTTTCTTT.

This clonotype was seen more than once but under ten times. V is TRBV25-1 and J is TRBJ2-1; TRBD2 matches 12 bases. This CDR3 region has 15 residues. The junction had 6 bases not matched to a gene; V was cut back by 4 bases and J by 8 bases. Germline V gene data show CDR1 as MGHDK and CDR2 as SYGVNS. This CDR3 is CASSVLAGGNHEQFF. CDR3 bases: TGTGCCAGCAGTGTTCTAGCGGGAGGGAACCATGAGCAGTTCTTC.

This clonotype was recorded many times. V is TRBV15 and J is TRBJ2-3, with D uncertain. CDR3 length equals 11 residues. V was trimmed by 3 bases and J by 5 bases, leaving 3 bases between them. Germline V lookup: CDR1 LNHNV, CDR2 YYDKDF (reference sequence). CDR3 residues: CATSRGDTQYF. The DNA for the CDR3 is TGTGCCACCAGCAGGGGAGATACGCAGTATTTT.

This clonotype was seen ten or more times. The V gene is TRBV2, the J gene TRBJ1-4; unclear D gene. V shed 4 bases and J shed 12 bases, with 12 bases lying between them. The CDR3 runs to 12 residues. Germline V gene sequence: CDR1 SNHLY, CDR2 FYNNEI. Written as DNA, the CDR3 is TGTGCCAGCAGTGTTTTACTTCTGGAACTGTTTTTT. Protein: CASSVLLLELFF.

The chain employs TRBV20-1 and TRBJ1-4; TRBD1 agrees at 8 bases. CDR1 and CDR2 from the germline V gene are DFQATT and SNEGSKA (reference sequence). The CDR3 covers 14 residues. V shed 0 bases and J 6 bases; nucleotides not matched to a gene: 3. This chain's CDR3 is CSAREETGDEKLFF. In DNA, the CDR3 is TGCAGTGCTAGAGAGGAGACAGGGGATGAAAAACTGTTTTTT.